This T cell receptor (beta chain) was recorded in a study of blood T cell repertoires in COVID-19. In the study overall: Nucleic acid was either cDNA or gDNA, and it came from T cells, B-cell-depleted T cells, or PBMCs.

Clones were read by immunoSEQ multiplex PCR, and TCRdb kept only the in-frame ones, dropping some. The table shows approximately 300,000 clones, with approximately 84% occurring only once. This CDR3 has 16 residues. The V and J ends lost 2 bases and 3 bases, in that order; junction bases with no gene match: 10. CDR1 is SGHVS and CDR2 is FQNEAQ in the germline V gene. The study recruited people aged about 18 to 95 years across roughly 25 US areas. The specimen was PBMCs or T cells enriched from blood (not recorded which). The chain has TRBV7-8 and TRBJ2-7, with TRBD2 identical over 7 bases. The sequence was collected from a man aged 25-40 years who had recovered from COVID-19. The CDR3 sequence is CASSLPPYGGNYEQYF. DNA of the CDR3: TGTGCCAGCAGCTTACCCCCGTACGGGGGGAACTACGAGCAGTACTTC.